These T cell receptor beta chains were read from a single sample in a study of shared clonotypes between healthy human individuals. Repertoires were generated with immunoSEQ multiplex PCR, while TCRdb's copy carries only in-frame clones and drops some. The sample shows 1.6 million or so clones, roughly 96% of them seen only once. Material: naive CD4+ T cells sorted from blood. These receptors all come from a man in his thirties or forties in good health. CDR3s include the opening cysteine and the closing phenylalanine or tryptophan. D genes are given only for firm matches. Size values are once, few and many counts, or a class for expanded clones, and some rows have none.

J gene: TRBJ1-3
V gene: TRBV18
clone size: -
D gene: TRBD1
CDR3 protein: CASSPRGQRTSGNTIYF
CDR3 DNA: TGTGCCAGCTCACCACGGGGACAGCGGACCTCTGGAAACACCATATATTTT

J gene: TRBJ1-1
V gene: TRBV19
clone size: -
D gene: -
CDR3 protein: CASSPSRSGRRRASAEAFF
CDR3 DNA: TGTGCCAGTAGTCCGTCTCGCTCCGGGAGGCGTCGGGCGTCCGCTGAAGCTTTCTTT

J gene: TRBJ2-5
V gene: TRBV11-2
clone size: -
D gene: -
CDR3 protein: CASSLRVGGLQETQYF
CDR3 DNA: TGTGCCAGCAGCTTAAGGGTCGGGGGGCTCCAAGAGACCCAGTACTTC

J gene: TRBJ2-7
V gene: TRBV10-2
clone size: -
D gene: TRBD2
CDR3 protein: CASIQTSGSTYEQYF
CDR3 DNA: TGCGCCAGCATCCAGACTAGCGGGAGCACCTACGAGCAGTACTTC

J gene: TRBJ2-3
V gene: TRBV5-1
clone size: once
D gene: -
CDR3 protein: CASSLAGRGPTDTQYF
CDR3 DNA: TGCGCCAGCAGCTTGGCCGGCAGGGGTCCCACAGATACGCAGTATTTT

J gene: TRBJ1-2
V gene: TRBV5-6
clone size: -
D gene: -
CDR3 protein: CASSIRDYGYTF
CDR3 DNA: TGTGCCAGCAGCATACGGGATTATGGCTACACCTTC

J gene: TRBJ2-1
V gene: TRBV9
clone size: -
D gene: -
CDR3 protein: CASSKERTPFYNEQFF
CDR3 DNA: TGTGCCAGCTCGAAAGAGAGAACCCCCTTTTACAATGAGCAGTTCTTC

J gene: TRBJ2-2
V gene: TRBV5-1
clone size: -
D gene: -
CDR3 protein: CASSHHQGWTGELFF
CDR3 DNA: TGCGCCAGCAGCCATCATCAGGGATGGACCGGGGAGCTGTTTTTT

J gene: TRBJ2-7
V gene: TRBV6-5
clone size: -
D gene: -
CDR3 protein: CASSPGGLTSYEQYF
CDR3 DNA: TGTGCCAGCAGTCCCGGTGGCCTCACCTCCTACGAGCAGTACTTC

J gene: TRBJ2-3
V gene: TRBV7-2
clone size: once
D gene: TRBD2
CDR3 protein: CASSLEASGRAQDTQYF
CDR3 DNA: TGTGCCAGCAGCTTAGAGGCTAGCGGGAGGGCCCAAGATACGCAGTATTTT

J gene: TRBJ1-1
V gene: TRBV5-1
clone size: -
D gene: -
CDR3 protein: CASKMTLGLTEAFF
CDR3 DNA: TGCGCCAGCAAAATGACACTCGGGCTCACTGAAGCTTTCTTT

J gene: TRBJ2-1
V gene: TRBV9
clone size: -
D gene: TRBD2
CDR3 protein: CASSAGEGLTSGNNEQFF
CDR3 DNA: TGTGCCAGCAGCGCCGGGGAGGGTCTAACTAGCGGGAATAATGAGCAGTTCTTC

J gene: TRBJ2-2
V gene: TRBV5-8
clone size: -
D gene: -
CDR3 protein: CASSFKVGELFF
CDR3 DNA: TGTGCCAGCAGCTTTAAGGTCGGGGAGCTGTTTTTT

J gene: TRBJ2-1
V gene: TRBV11-2
clone size: -
D gene: TRBD2
CDR3 protein: CASSPTSGRAHEQFF
CDR3 DNA: TGTGCCAGCAGCCCGACTAGCGGGAGGGCCCATGAGCAGTTCTTC

J gene: TRBJ2-2
V gene: TRBV18
clone size: -
D gene: -
CDR3 protein: CASSPKSGNTGELFF
CDR3 DNA: TGTGCCAGCTCACCAAAATCGGGGAACACCGGGGAGCTGTTTTTT

J gene: TRBJ1-4
V gene: TRBV9
clone size: -
D gene: -
CDR3 protein: CASSVEGLANEKLFF
CDR3 DNA: TGTGCCAGCAGCGTTGAGGGGCTGGCTAATGAAAAACTGTTTTTT

J gene: TRBJ2-7
V gene: TRBV30
clone size: -
D gene: -
CDR3 protein: CAWRIGRVSNEQYF
CDR3 DNA: TGTGCCTGGAGAATTGGCCGGGTTTCCAACGAGCAGTACTTC

J gene: TRBJ2-7
V gene: TRBV5-4
clone size: -
D gene: TRBD2
CDR3 protein: CASSLGLAGPSSYEQYF
CDR3 DNA: TGTGCCAGCAGCCTAGGACTAGCGGGGCCGAGCTCCTACGAGCAGTACTTC

J gene: TRBJ1-1
V gene: TRBV6-1
clone size: -
D gene: -
CDR3 protein: CASSETGNTEAFF
CDR3 DNA: TGTGCCAGCAGTGAAACAGGGAACACTGAAGCTTTCTTT

J gene: TRBJ1-3
V gene: TRBV7-2
clone size: -
D gene: -
CDR3 protein: CASSPEGNTIYF
CDR3 DNA: TGTGCCAGCAGCCCTGAGGGGAACACCATATATTTT

J gene: TRBJ2-3
V gene: TRBV7-3
clone size: -
D gene: TRBD1
CDR3 protein: CASRLLDRDTDTQYF
CDR3 DNA: TGTGCCAGCAGGCTCCTCGACAGGGACACAGATACGCAGTATTTT

J gene: TRBJ1-4
V gene: TRBV6-5
clone size: -
D gene: -
CDR3 protein: CASSYISVRDNEKLFF
CDR3 DNA: TGTGCCAGCAGTTACATTAGTGTCAGGGACAATGAAAAACTGTTTTTT

J gene: TRBJ2-2
V gene: TRBV9
clone size: -
D gene: TRBD2
CDR3 protein: CASSAGSTSGSPGELFF
CDR3 DNA: TGTGCCAGCAGCGCCGGCTCCACTAGCGGGAGCCCCGGGGAGCTGTTTTTT

J gene: TRBJ1-5
V gene: TRBV7-8
clone size: -
D gene: -
CDR3 protein: CASSKQTNTDQPQHF
CDR3 DNA: TGTGCCAGCAGTAAACAAACGAACACGGATCAGCCCCAGCATTTT

J gene: TRBJ2-7
V gene: TRBV4-1
clone size: -
D gene: TRBD1
CDR3 protein: CASSRGQLLGEQYF
CDR3 DNA: TGCGCCAGCAGCCGGGGACAGCTCCTAGGCGAGCAGTACTTC

J gene: TRBJ1-1
V gene: TRBV6-6
clone size: -
D gene: -
CDR3 protein: CASSYTRNTEAFF
CDR3 DNA: TGTGCCAGCAGTTACACTAGGAACACTGAAGCTTTCTTT

J gene: TRBJ1-5
V gene: TRBV10-2
clone size: -
D gene: TRBD1
CDR3 protein: CASSPWTGTDQPQHF
CDR3 DNA: TGCGCCAGCAGTCCCTGGACAGGGACCGATCAGCCCCAGCATTTT

J gene: TRBJ2-5
V gene: TRBV11-2
clone size: -
D gene: TRBD1
CDR3 protein: CASSSDGQGAGETQYF
CDR3 DNA: TGTGCCAGCAGCTCGGACGGACAGGGGGCTGGGGAGACCCAGTACTTC

J gene: TRBJ2-7
V gene: TRBV14
clone size: -
D gene: TRBD1
CDR3 protein: CASSWGQGPYEQYF
CDR3 DNA: TGTGCCAGCAGCTGGGGACAGGGGCCCTACGAGCAGTACTTC

J gene: TRBJ1-4
V gene: TRBV28
clone size: -
D gene: -
CDR3 protein: CASSSPGEKLFF
CDR3 DNA: TGTGCCAGCAGTTCCCCCGGCGAAAAACTGTTTTTT

J gene: TRBJ2-7
V gene: TRBV5-4
clone size: -
D gene: TRBD2
CDR3 protein: CASSLGAGGLLYEQYF
CDR3 DNA: TGTGCCAGCAGCTTGGGAGCGGGAGGGCTACTGTACGAGCAGTACTTC

J gene: TRBJ2-1
V gene: TRBV18
clone size: -
D gene: TRBD1
CDR3 protein: CASSPGTGGYHEQFF
CDR3 DNA: TGTGCCAGCTCACCTGGGACAGGGGGCTACCATGAGCAGTTCTTC

J gene: TRBJ1-2
V gene: TRBV2
clone size: few
D gene: TRBD1
CDR3 protein: CASGYRGTNYGYTF
CDR3 DNA: TGTGCCAGCGGGTACAGGGGAACTAACTATGGCTACACCTTC

J gene: TRBJ2-7
V gene: TRBV6-1
clone size: -
D gene: -
CDR3 protein: CASSEQVDSYEQYF
CDR3 DNA: TGTGCCAGCAGTGAACAAGTGGACAGCTACGAGCAGTACTTC

J gene: TRBJ2-3
V gene: TRBV28
clone size: -
D gene: TRBD1
CDR3 protein: CASTGLDRFTDTQYF
CDR3 DNA: TGTGCCAGCACCGGACTGGACAGGTTCACAGATACGCAGTATTTT

J gene: TRBJ1-5
V gene: TRBV28
clone size: once
D gene: TRBD1
CDR3 protein: CASSWGDRETQPQHF
CDR3 DNA: TGTGCCAGCAGTTGGGGGGACAGGGAAACTCAGCCCCAGCATTTT

J gene: TRBJ2-7
V gene: TRBV27
clone size: -
D gene: -
CDR3 protein: CASSFRQSGLSGDSYEQYF
CDR3 DNA: TGTGCCAGCAGTTTTCGCCAGAGTGGACTAAGCGGAGATTCCTACGAGCAGTACTTC

J gene: TRBJ1-2
V gene: TRBV28
clone size: -
D gene: -
CDR3 protein: CATSYRGYTF
CDR3 DNA: TGTGCCACATCCTACCGTGGCTACACCTTC

J gene: TRBJ1-1
V gene: TRBV7-2
clone size: -
D gene: -
CDR3 protein: CASSLAEGSSAFF
CDR3 DNA: TGTGCCAGCAGCTTAGCGGAGGGCTCGTCGGCTTTCTTT

J gene: TRBJ2-3
V gene: TRBV12-5
clone size: -
D gene: -
CDR3 protein: CASGLVTGTQYF
CDR3 DNA: TGTGCTAGTGGTTTGGTAACGGGTACGCAGTATTTT

J gene: TRBJ2-6
V gene: TRBV7-6
clone size: once
D gene: -
CDR3 protein: CASSQSSYSGANVLTF
CDR3 DNA: TGTGCCAGCAGTCAGAGCAGCTACTCTGGGGCCAACGTCCTGACTTTC